This T cell receptor beta chain was identified in a study of beta chain features in type 1 diabetes. In this sample, this clone turned up a few times. Antigen: not known. V lost 0 bases and J 5 bases, leaving 7 bases between the germline ends. Germline V gene sequence: CDR1 SGHVS, CDR2 FNYEAQ. There are 13 residues in the CDR3. CD45RO/CCR7/CD25/CD127/CD95/CD27 separated CD4+ naive, central memory, regulatory and stem cell-like memory cells by sorting. TCRB transcripts that were expressed got sequenced, as all of the isolated RNA had been reverse transcribed. The repertoire was sequenced with immunoSEQ multiplex PCR; TCRdb's copy has only in-frame clones and lacks some. The sample yields hundreds of thousands of clones, around an eighth seen once. General study findings and limits: Insertions were fewer and deletions more numerous at VDJ junctions in type 1 diabetes patients. Across all four CD4+ subsets, people with type 1 diabetes showed modestly shorter TCRB CDR3s. For cells with high TCR expression, cDNA sequencing could yield over-representation.

This sequence originates from a man aged 18-30 years with type 1 diabetes. V and J are TRBV7-6 and TRBJ2-5; no firm D call. The sequencing input was naive CD4+ T cells from blood. In nucleotides, the CDR3 is TGTGCCAGCAGCTTAGCTACGAGGGAGACCCAGTACTTC. Translating gives CASSLATRETQYF.